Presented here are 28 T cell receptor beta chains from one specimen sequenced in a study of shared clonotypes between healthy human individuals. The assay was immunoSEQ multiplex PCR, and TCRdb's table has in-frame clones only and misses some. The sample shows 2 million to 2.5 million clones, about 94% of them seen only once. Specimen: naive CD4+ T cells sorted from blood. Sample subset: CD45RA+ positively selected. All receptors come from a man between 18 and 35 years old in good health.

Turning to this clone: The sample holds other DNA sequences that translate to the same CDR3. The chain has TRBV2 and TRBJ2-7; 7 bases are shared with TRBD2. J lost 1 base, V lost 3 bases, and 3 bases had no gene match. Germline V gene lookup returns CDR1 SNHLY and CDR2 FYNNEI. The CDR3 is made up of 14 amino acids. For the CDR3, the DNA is TGTGCCAGCAGTGACGGCGGGGGATCCTACGAGCAGTACTTC. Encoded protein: CASSDGGGSYEQYF.

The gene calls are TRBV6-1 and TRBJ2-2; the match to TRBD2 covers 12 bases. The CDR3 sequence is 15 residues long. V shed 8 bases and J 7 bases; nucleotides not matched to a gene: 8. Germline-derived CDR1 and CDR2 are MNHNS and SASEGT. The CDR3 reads CASLLAGGPVGELFF. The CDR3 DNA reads TGTGCCAGCCTCCTAGCGGGGGGGCCGGTCGGGGAGCTGTTTTTT.

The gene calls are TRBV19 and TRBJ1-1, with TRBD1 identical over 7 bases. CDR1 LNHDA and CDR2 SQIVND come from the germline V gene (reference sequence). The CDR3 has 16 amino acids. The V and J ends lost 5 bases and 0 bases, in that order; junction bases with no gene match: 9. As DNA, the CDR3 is TGTGCCAGTAGTGGGCAACAGGGGCCCTTGAACACTGAAGCTTTCTTT. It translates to CASSGQQGPLNTEAFF. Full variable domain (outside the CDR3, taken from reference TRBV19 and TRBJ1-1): DGGITQSPKYLFRKEGQNVTLSCEQNLNHDAMYWYRQDPGQGLRLIYYSQIVNDFQKGDIAEGYSVSREKKESFPLTVTSAQKNPTAFYLCASSGQQGPLNTEAFFGQGTRLTVV.

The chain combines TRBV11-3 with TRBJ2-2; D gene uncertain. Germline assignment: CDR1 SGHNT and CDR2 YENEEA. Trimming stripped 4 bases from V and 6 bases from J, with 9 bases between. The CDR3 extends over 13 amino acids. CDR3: CASSSLEAGELFF. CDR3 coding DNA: TGTGCCAGCAGCTCGTTAGAAGCCGGGGAGCTGTTTTTT.

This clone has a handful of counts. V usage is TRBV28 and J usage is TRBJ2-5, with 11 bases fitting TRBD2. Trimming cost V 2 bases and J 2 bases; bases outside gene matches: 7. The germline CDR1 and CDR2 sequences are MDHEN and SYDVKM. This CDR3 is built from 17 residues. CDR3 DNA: TGTGCCAGCAGTTTAAACATAGCGGGGGGGCCACAAGAGACCCAGTACTTC. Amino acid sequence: CASSLNIAGGPQETQYF.

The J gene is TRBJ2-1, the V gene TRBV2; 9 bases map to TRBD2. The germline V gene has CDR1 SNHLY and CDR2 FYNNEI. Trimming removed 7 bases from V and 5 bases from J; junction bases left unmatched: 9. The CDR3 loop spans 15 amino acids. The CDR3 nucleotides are TGTGCCAGCACTGTGGGCGGGGGGGCGAACAATGAGCAGTTCTTC. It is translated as CASTVGGGANNEQFF.

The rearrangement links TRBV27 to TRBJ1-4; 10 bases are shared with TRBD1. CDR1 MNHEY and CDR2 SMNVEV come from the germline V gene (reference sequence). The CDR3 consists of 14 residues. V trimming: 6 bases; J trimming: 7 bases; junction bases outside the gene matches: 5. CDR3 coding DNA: TGTGCCAGCAGGAAGACAGGGGGCGTTGAAAAACTGTTTTTT. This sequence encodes CASRKTGGVEKLFF. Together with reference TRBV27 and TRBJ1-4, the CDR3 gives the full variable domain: EAQVTQNPRYLITVTGKKLTVTCSQNMNHEYMSWYRQDPGLGLRQIYYSMNVEVTDKGDVPEGYKVSRKEKRNFPLILESPSPNQTSLYFCASRKTGGVEKLFFGSGTQLSVL.

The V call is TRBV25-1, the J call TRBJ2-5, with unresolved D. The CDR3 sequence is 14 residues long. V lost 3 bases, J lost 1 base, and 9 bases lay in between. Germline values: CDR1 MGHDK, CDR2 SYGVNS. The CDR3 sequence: CASSDVGSQETQYF. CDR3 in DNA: TGTGCCAGCAGTGATGTCGGCAGCCAAGAGACCCAGTACTTC. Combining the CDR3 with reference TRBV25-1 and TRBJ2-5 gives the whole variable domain EADIYQTPRYLVIGTGKKITLECSQTMGHDKMYWYQQDPGMELHLIHYSYGVNSTEKGDLSSESTVSRIRTEHFPLTLESARPSHTSQYLCASSDVGSQETQYFGPGTRLLVL.

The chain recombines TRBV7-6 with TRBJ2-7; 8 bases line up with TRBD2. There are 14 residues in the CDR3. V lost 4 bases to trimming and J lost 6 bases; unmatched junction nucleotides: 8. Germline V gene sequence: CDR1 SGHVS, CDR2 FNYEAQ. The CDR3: CASSSGLGGFEQYF. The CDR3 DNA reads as TGTGCCAGCAGCTCGGGACTAGGGGGGTTCGAGCAGTACTTC.

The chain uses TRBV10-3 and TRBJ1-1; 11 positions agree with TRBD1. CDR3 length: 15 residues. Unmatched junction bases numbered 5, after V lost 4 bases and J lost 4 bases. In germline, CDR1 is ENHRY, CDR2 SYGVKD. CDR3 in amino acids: CAISVAGTGGTEAFF. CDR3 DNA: TGTGCCATCAGTGTTGCCGGGACAGGGGGCACTGAAGCTTTCTTT.

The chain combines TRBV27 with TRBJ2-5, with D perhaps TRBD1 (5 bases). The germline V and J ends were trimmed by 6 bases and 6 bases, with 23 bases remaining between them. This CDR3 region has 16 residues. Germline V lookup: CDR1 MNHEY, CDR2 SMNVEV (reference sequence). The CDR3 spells CASSSPTDPQRKTQYF. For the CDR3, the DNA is TGTGCCAGCAGCTCCCCGACAGACCCGCAACGGAAGACCCAGTACTTC.

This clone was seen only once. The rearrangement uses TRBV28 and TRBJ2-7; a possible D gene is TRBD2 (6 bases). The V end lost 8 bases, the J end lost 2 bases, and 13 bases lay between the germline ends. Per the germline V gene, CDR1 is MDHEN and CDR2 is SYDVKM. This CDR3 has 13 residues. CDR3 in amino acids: CASAPGGPYEQYF. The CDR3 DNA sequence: TGTGCCAGCGCCCCAGGAGGGCCCTACGAGCAGTACTTC.

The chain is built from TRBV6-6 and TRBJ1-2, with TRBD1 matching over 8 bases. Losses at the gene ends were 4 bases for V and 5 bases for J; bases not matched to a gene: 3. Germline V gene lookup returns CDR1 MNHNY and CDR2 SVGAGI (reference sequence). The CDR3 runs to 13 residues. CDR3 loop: CASSLTGEYGYTF. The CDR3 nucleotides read TGTGCCAGCAGTTTGACAGGGGAGTATGGCTACACCTTC.

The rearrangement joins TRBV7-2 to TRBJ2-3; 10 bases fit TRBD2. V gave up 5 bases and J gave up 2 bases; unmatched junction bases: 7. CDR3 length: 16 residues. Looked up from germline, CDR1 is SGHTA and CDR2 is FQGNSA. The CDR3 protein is CASSPGLAVTTDTQYF. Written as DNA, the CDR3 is TGTGCCAGCAGCCCCGGACTAGCGGTAACCACAGATACGCAGTATTTT.

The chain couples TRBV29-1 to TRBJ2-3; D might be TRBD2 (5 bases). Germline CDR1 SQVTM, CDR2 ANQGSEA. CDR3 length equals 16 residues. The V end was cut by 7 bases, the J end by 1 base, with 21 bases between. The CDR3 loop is CSAMNFRSGRTDTQYF. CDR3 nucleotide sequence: TGCAGCGCCATGAACTTTAGGAGCGGACGCACAGATACGCAGTATTTT.

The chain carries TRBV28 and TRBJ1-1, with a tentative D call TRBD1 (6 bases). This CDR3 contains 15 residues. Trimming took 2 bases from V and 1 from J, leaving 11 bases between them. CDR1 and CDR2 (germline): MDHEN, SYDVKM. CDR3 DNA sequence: TGTGCCAGCAGTTTAGGGGGGGCGGAGAACACTGAAGCTTTCTTT. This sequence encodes CASSLGGAENTEAFF. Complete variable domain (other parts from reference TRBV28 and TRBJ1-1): DVKVTQSSRYLVKRTGEKVFLECVQDMDHENMFWYRQDPGLGLRLIYFSYDVKMKEKGDIPEGYSVSREKKERFSLILESASTNQTSMYLCASSLGGAENTEAFFGQGTRLTVV.

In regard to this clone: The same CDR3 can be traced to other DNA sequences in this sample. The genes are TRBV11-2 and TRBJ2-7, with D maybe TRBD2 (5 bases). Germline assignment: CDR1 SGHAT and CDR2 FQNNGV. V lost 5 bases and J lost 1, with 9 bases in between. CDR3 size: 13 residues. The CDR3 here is CASSPRGSYEQYF. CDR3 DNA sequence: TGTGCCAGCAGCCCGCGAGGGTCCTACGAGCAGTACTTC.

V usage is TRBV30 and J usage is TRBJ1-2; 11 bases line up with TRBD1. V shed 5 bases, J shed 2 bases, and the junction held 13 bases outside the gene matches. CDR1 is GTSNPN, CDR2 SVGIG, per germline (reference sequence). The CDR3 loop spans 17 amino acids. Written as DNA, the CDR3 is TGTGCCTGGTCCTACCCGCCGGACAGGGGGCCGAACTATGGCTACACCTTC. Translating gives CAWSYPPDRGPNYGYTF.

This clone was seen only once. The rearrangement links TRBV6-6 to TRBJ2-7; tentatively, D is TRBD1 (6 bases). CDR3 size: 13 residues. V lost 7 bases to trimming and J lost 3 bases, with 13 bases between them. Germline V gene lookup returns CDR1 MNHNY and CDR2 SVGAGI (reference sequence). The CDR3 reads CASTQGQSYEQYF. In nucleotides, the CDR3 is TGTGCCAGCACTCAGGGGCAGAGCTACGAGCAGTACTTC.

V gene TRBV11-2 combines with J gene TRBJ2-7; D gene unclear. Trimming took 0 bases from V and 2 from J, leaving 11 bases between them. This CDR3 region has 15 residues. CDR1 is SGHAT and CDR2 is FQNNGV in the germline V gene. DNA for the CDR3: TGTGCCAGCAGCTTAGAGGTGAACGTCCCCTACGAGCAGTACTTC. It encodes CASSLEVNVPYEQYF.

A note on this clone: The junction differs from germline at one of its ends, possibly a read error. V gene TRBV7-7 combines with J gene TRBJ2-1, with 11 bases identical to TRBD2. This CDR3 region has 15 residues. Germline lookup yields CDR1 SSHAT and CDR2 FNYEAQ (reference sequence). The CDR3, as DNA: TGTGCTAGCAGTCTAGCGGGAGGAGCCTACAATGAGCAGTTCTTC. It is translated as CASSLAGGAYNEQFF.

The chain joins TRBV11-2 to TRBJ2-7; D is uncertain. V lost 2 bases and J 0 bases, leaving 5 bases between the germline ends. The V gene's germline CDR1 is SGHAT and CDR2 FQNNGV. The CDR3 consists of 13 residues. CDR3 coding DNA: TGTGCCAGCAGCTTACAGACCTCCTACGAGCAGTACTTC. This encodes CASSLQTSYEQYF. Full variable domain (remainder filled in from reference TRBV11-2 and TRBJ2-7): EAGVAQSPRYKIIEKRQSVAFWCNPISGHATLYWYQQILGQGPKLLIQFQNNGVVDDSQLPKDRFSAERLKGVDSTLKIQPAKLEDSAVYLCASSLQTSYEQYFGPGTRLTVT.

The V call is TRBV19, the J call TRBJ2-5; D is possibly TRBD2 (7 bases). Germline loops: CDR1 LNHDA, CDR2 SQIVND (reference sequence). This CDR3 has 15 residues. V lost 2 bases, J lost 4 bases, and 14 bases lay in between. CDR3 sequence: CASSILEGGSETQYF. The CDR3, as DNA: TGTGCCAGTAGTATATTGGAGGGGGGGTCAGAGACCCAGTACTTC.

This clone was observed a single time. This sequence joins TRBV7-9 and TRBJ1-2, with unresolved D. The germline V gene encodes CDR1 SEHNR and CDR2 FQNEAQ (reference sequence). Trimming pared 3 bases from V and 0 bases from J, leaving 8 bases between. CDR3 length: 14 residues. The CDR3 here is CASSFAETNYGYTF. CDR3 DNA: TGTGCCAGCAGCTTCGCGGAGACTAACTATGGCTACACCTTC.

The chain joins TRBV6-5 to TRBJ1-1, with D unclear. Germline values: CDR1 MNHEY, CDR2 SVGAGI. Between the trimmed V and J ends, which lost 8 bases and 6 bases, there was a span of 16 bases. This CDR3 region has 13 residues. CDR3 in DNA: TGTGCCAGCGGCCCGTCGGTGAGGTCTGAAGCTTTCTTT. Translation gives CASGPSVRSEAFF.

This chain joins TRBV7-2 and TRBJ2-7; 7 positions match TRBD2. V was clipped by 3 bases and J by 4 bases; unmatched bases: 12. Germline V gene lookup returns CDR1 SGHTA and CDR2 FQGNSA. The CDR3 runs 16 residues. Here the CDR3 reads CASSFGAGEGTYEQYF. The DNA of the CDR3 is TGTGCCAGCAGCTTTGGGGCCGGGGAGGGGACTTACGAGCAGTACTTC.

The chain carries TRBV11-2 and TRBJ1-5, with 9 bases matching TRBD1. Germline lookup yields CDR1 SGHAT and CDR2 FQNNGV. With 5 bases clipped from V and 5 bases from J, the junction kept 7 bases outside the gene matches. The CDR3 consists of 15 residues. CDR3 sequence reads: CASSPGQGSHQPQHF. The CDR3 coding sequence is TGTGCCAGCAGCCCCGGACAGGGGTCCCATCAGCCCCAGCATTTT. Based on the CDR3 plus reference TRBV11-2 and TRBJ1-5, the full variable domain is EAGVAQSPRYKIIEKRQSVAFWCNPISGHATLYWYQQILGQGPKLLIQFQNNGVVDDSQLPKDRFSAERLKGVDSTLKIQPAKLEDSAVYLCASSPGQGSHQPQHFGDGTRLSIL.

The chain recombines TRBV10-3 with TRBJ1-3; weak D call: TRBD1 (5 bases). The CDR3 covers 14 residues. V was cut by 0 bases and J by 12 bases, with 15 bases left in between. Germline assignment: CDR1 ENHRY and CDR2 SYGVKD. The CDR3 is CAISESWQGTDIYF. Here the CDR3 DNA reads TGTGCCATCAGTGAGTCGTGGCAGGGCACGGACATATATTTT.